This entry features one T cell receptor beta chain sequence. Its antigen remains unknown. The data originate from a study of graft-versus-host responses after intestinal transplantation. Study-level background: Among the recipients, all got anti-thymocyte globulin induction and then tacrolimus and steroids for 3 to 4 years.

The CDR3 length is 18 residues. Assay used: immunoSEQ multiplex PCR; TCRdb lists only in-frame clones, some missing. The sample contains about 50,000 clones, approximately 84% of which appear only once. Study-level points and caveats: In patients with graft-donor T cell macrochimerism, allograft graft-versus-host to host-versus-graft clonal ratios were high. Recipient bone marrow held GvH clones, some seen earlier in ileum or blood.

The source is a human donor who was the organ donor for an intestinal transplant. The source material was unstimulated CD4+ T cells sorted from spleen or lymph node cells, sampled before transplant. The chain is built from TRBV21-1 and TRBJ2-1; the table's D call, TRBD2, was not checked against the DNA. TRBV21-1 is a pseudogene. CDR3 bases: TGTGCCAGCAGCACCCCCTTTAGGACTAGCGTAGGATACAATGAGCAGTTCTTC. It yields the protein CASSTPFRTSVGYNEQFF.